This T cell receptor (beta chain) was sequenced in a study of identical twins. In germline, CDR1 is MNHEY, CDR2 SMNVEV (reference sequence). The V and J ends lost 5 bases and 2 bases respectively, with 10 bases between them. This CDR3 has 13 residues. TCRdb reprocessed the 5' RACE reads with MiXCR, giving one entry per CDR3 protein. The sample includes about 890,000 distinct CDR3 sequences, 9% to 15% of them seen just once. The same data also went into a second study, on yellow fever vaccine responses in identical twins.

The sample taken for sequencing was PBMCs. The sequence derives from a woman younger than 35 in good health. The chain carries TRBV27 and TRBJ2-7; D ambiguous. CDR3 protein: CASSPEGPYEQYF. CDR3 bases: TGTGCCAGCAGTCCAGAAGGCCCCTACGAGCAGTACTTC.